The rows below give T cell receptor beta chains drawn from one sample of a study of regulatory T cells in long-lasting Graves disease. MiXCR was run by TCRdb on the multiplex PCR reads, yielding one entry per CDR3 protein. The table records about 560,000 distinct CDR3 sequences, more than 15% of them present only once. These same records also appear under a second study, on T cells in Graves' hyperthyroidism and ophthalmopathy.

Sequencing was performed on peripheral blood mononuclear cells (PBMCs), taken at new diagnosis, from a patient treated with antithyroid drugs. The receptors were gathered from a man younger than 35 with Graves disease. Both conserved end residues are part of each CDR3. The D gene is left open where the match is weak. The size entry is marked missing in some rows and otherwise reads once, few, many or a size class.

TRBV27	many	TRBJ2-7	.	CASSSGTLSYEQYF	TGTGCCAGCAGCTCCGGGACTCTCTCCTACGAGCAGTACTTC
TRBV6-2/TRBV6-3	many	TRBJ2-1	.	CASSYPREKGGDEQFF	TGTGCCAGCAGTTACCCAAGAGAGAAGGGGGGGGATGAGCAGTTCTTC
TRBV5-1	many	TRBJ1-5	.	CASSLGEYNQPQHF	TGCGCCAGCAGCTTGGGGGAGTACAATCAGCCCCAGCATTTT
TRBV10-3	.	TRBJ2-1	.	CAISEKDTEYNEQFF	TGTGCCATCAGTGAAAAGGACACGGAATACAATGAGCAGTTCTTC
TRBV11-2	many	TRBJ2-7	.	CASSPLKTYEQYF	TGTGCCAGCAGCCCCCTTAAGACCTACGAGCAGTACTTC
TRBV11-2	.	TRBJ2-1	TRBD2	CASSPRDYLYNEQFF	TGTGCCAGCAGCCCCCGGGACTACCTCTACAATGAGCAGTTCTTC
TRBV28	many	TRBJ2-7	TRBD2	CASSLLGLAGGPSEQYF	TGTGCCAGCAGTTTATTGGGACTAGCGGGAGGGCCTTCCGAGCAGTACTTC
TRBV7-6	few	TRBJ2-2	TRBD1	CASSATGKGTGELFF	TGTGCCAGCAGCGCGACAGGGAAGGGGACCGGGGAGCTGTTTTTT
TRBV11-2	many	TRBJ2-5	.	CASSLLHETQYF	TGTGCCAGCAGCTTACTCCACGAGACCCAGTACTTC
TRBV2	.	TRBJ2-7	.	CASTGEHNKQYF	TGTGCCAGCACAGGGGAGCACAATAAGCAGTACTTC
TRBV30	many	TRBJ1-2	.	CAWEHTYGYTF	TGTGCCTGGGAACACACCTATGGCTACACCTTC
TRBV10-3	many	TRBJ2-7	TRBD1	CAISESRQGREQYF	TGTGCCATCAGTGAGTCCCGACAGGGACGCGAGCAGTACTTC
TRBV6-1	many	TRBJ1-5	TRBD1	CASSGDRVMDQPQHF	TGTGCCAGCAGTGGGGACAGGGTTATGGATCAGCCCCAGCATTTT
TRBV7-8	.	TRBJ1-4	.	CASSLYGTNEKLLF	TGTGCCAGCAGCTTATATGGAACTAATGAAAAACTGCTTTTT